This TCR beta chain came from a study of blood T cell repertoires in COVID-19. For the study at large: Italy, Spain and the United States were the sources of the convalescent and acute COVID-19 samples. PBMCs, B-cell-depleted T cells, or T cells were the source of the cDNA or gDNA that made up the material.

Per the germline V gene, CDR1 is ENHRY and CDR2 is SYGVKD. V shed 10 bases and J 4 bases; nucleotides not matched to a gene: 19. The CDR3 covers 18 residues. Authors' methods: By means of reference gene primer amplification, nucleated cell counts were estimated. Here immunoSEQ multiplex PCR was the method, and the copy in TCRdb shows in-frame clones only, minus some. Clonal size and the V and J genes are those of that table, whereas D and trimming came from the DNA. The sample consists of about 81,000 clones, 70% to 90% of them appearing once. This receptor was identified in a man in his sixties or seventies with active or convalescent COVID-19. The V call is TRBV10-3, the J call TRBJ2-2, with 9 bases fitting TRBD1. Sequencing used peripheral blood. CDR3 nucleotide sequence: TGTGCCACCTATCCCCAATCCCCGGGACAGGGTGGCACCGGGGAGCTGTTTTTT. Amino acids: CATYPQSPGQGGTGELFF.